Listed below are T cell receptor beta chains from one sample, sequenced in a study of cytomegalovirus exposure and HLA in healthy donors. The protocol was immunoSEQ multiplex PCR, while the TCRdb copy is restricted to in-frame clones and leaves out a portion. The sample includes some 150,000 clones, approximately 80% of them seen just once. The sample consisted of PBMCs. These receptors were collected from a man in his late teens or twenties in good health and CMV-seropositive. Each CDR3 is given with its conserved first and last residue. Each record gives: V gene, J gene, clone size, D gene, CDR3 DNA, CDR3 protein. D genes are given only for firm matches. Not every row has a clone size; where given, it reads once, few, many or a size class.

V: TRBV10-3; J: TRBJ1-1; size: once; D: TRBD1; DNA: TGTGCCATCAGGCGGGACAGCCAGGACACTGAAGCTTTCTTT; CDR3: CAIRRDSQDTEAFF
V: TRBV12-5; J: TRBJ2-7; size: once; D: TRBD1; DNA: TGTGCTAGTGGTTCGGGACAGATCTACTACGAGCAGTACTTC; CDR3: CASGSGQIYYEQYF
V: TRBV23-1; J: TRBJ2-7; size: .; D: .; DNA: TGCGCCAGCAGTCAATCGACAGTCCGACAGGTGTTATCCTACGAGCAGTACTTC; CDR3: CASSQSTVRQVLSYEQYF
V: TRBV13; J: TRBJ1-6; size: .; D: .; DNA: TGTGCCAGCAGCTCCATCTCCGGACGGGATAGTTCACCCCTCCACTTT; CDR3: CASSSISGRDSSPLHF
V: TRBV5-4; J: TRBJ2-2; size: few; D: .; DNA: TGTGCCAGCAGCTCCACTTGGGGTCGGGGAACCGGGGAGCTGTTTTTT; CDR3: CASSSTWGRGTGELFF
V: TRBV5-5; J: TRBJ1-5; size: .; D: TRBD1; DNA: TGTGCCAGCAACTCCGGGACAGCGCAAGAATATAGCAATCAGCCCCAGCATTTT; CDR3: CASNSGTAQEYSNQPQHF
V: TRBV2; J: TRBJ2-3; size: .; D: TRBD2; DNA: TGTGCCAGCAGAAGGACTAGCGGGAGGACAGATACGCAGTATTTT; CDR3: CASRRTSGRTDTQYF
V: TRBV18; J: TRBJ2-2; size: .; D: .; DNA: TGTGCCAGCTCACCCCAGGGGACCGCGAACACCGGGGAGCTGTTTTTT; CDR3: CASSPQGTANTGELFF
V: TRBV2; J: TRBJ1-1; size: few; D: TRBD1; DNA: TGTGCCAGCAGTGAAAGGGACAGAGGAACTGAAGCTTTCTTT; CDR3: CASSERDRGTEAFF
V: TRBV4-2; J: TRBJ1-1; size: .; D: .; DNA: TGTGCCAGCAGCCAAGAATCTGGCCGGGTCACTGAAGCTTTCTTT; CDR3: CASSQESGRVTEAFF
V: TRBV5-3; J: TRBJ2-4; size: .; D: .; DNA: TGTGCCAGAAGCTTGCGCATAAAGCTAGCCAAAAACATTCAGTACTTC; CDR3: CARSLRIKLAKNIQYF
V: TRBV19; J: TRBJ1-2; size: .; D: TRBD1; DNA: TGTGCCAGTAGTATGAGGGACAGGGGAGGGTATGGCTACACCTTC; CDR3: CASSMRDRGGYGYTF
V: TRBV5-1; J: TRBJ2-3; size: few; D: TRBD2; DNA: TGCGCCAGCAGCTTGGAAGGGACTACAGACACAGATACGCAGTATTTT; CDR3: CASSLEGTTDTDTQYF
V: TRBV5-1; J: TRBJ2-4; size: .; D: .; DNA: TGCGCCAGCAGCTTGTTTACGGTGAATTCCAACATTCAGTACTTC; CDR3: CASSLFTVNSNIQYF
V: TRBV6-1; J: TRBJ2-2; size: .; D: .; DNA: TGTGCCAGCAGTGAGCTGGGACACCCGGTCACCGGGGAGCTGTTTTTT; CDR3: CASSELGHPVTGELFF
V: TRBV28; J: TRBJ1-4; size: .; D: TRBD1; DNA: TGTGCCAGCAGTAAACTGACATCCGGGACAGGGTATGAAAAACTGTTTTTT; CDR3: CASSKLTSGTGYEKLFF
V: TRBV19; J: TRBJ2-2; size: once; D: .; DNA: TGTGCCAGTAGTAACGGACAGACGGCTGGGGAGCTGTTTTTT; CDR3: CASSNGQTAGELFF
V: TRBV10-1; J: TRBJ1-2; size: once; D: .; DNA: TGCGCCAGCAGTGAGTTTGTGACTTCTAGTCGCTATGGCTACACCTTC; CDR3: CASSEFVTSSRYGYTF
V: TRBV7-3; J: TRBJ2-7; size: .; D: .; DNA: TGTGCCAGCAGCTTAAACAGGGAAAGCTACGAGCAGTACTTC; CDR3: CASSLNRESYEQYF
V: TRBV21-1; J: TRBJ1-5; size: .; D: .; DNA: TGTGATTTCTGGGGGGACAGGAAATTTAGCAATCAGCCCCAGCATTTT; CDR3: CDFWGDRKFSNQPQHF
V: TRBV5-4; J: TRBJ2-3; size: .; D: TRBD2; DNA: TGTGCCAGCAGCTTTTGGGCGGGAGGGGATACGCAGTATTTT; CDR3: CASSFWAGGDTQYF
V: TRBV4-2; J: TRBJ1-4; size: .; D: TRBD1; DNA: TGTGCCAGCAGCCAAGTTCTCCGACAGGGTAATGAAAAACTGTTTTTT; CDR3: CASSQVLRQGNEKLFF
V: TRBV5-1; J: TRBJ1-2; size: .; D: .; DNA: TGCGCCAGCAGCCCTGACTTGTATGGCTACACCTTC; CDR3: CASSPDLYGYTF
V: TRBV19; J: TRBJ2-7; size: .; D: TRBD1; DNA: TGTGCCAGTAGTCCCGGGACAGGGCCGTACGAGCAGTACTTC; CDR3: CASSPGTGPYEQYF
V: TRBV2; J: TRBJ2-5; size: .; D: .; DNA: TGTGCCAGCCTCGAACCGGCAGGCTGGGAGACCCAGTACTTC; CDR3: CASLEPAGWETQYF
V: TRBV18; J: TRBJ2-7; size: few; D: .; DNA: TGTGCCAGCTCACGTGCGGGCATCCACGGCGAGCAGTACTTC; CDR3: CASSRAGIHGEQYF
V: TRBV27; J: TRBJ1-6; size: .; D: TRBD1; DNA: TGTGCCAGCAGTCCGGGACAGCATAATTCACCCCTCCACTTT; CDR3: CASSPGQHNSPLHF
V: TRBV5-1; J: TRBJ1-1; size: .; D: TRBD1; DNA: TGCGCCAGCAGCTCACCCGGACAGGGTACGACTGAAGCTTTCTTT; CDR3: CASSSPGQGTTEAFF
V: TRBV4-1; J: TRBJ2-6; size: .; D: .; DNA: TGCGCCAGCAGCCGAGGGGGAATAGCTGGGGCCAACGTCCTGACTTTC; CDR3: CASSRGGIAGANVLTF
V: TRBV6-6; J: TRBJ1-5; size: once; D: .; DNA: TGTGCCAGCAGTCGGGGGGAGGGGAACAATCAGCCCCAGCATTTT; CDR3: CASSRGEGNNQPQHF
V: TRBV25-1; J: TRBJ2-1; size: .; D: TRBD2; DNA: TGTGCCAGCAGTGCCATAGCGGGAGGGCCCCACAATGAGCAGTTCTTC; CDR3: CASSAIAGGPHNEQFF
V: TRBV5-1; J: TRBJ2-7; size: .; D: .; DNA: TGCGCCAGCAGCTTGGTATCCTACGAGCAGTACTTC; CDR3: CASSLVSYEQYF
V: TRBV5-1; J: TRBJ1-4; size: few; D: TRBD1; DNA: TGCGCCAGCAGCATGGAGGACAGGCAAAAACTGTTTTTT; CDR3: CASSMEDRQKLFF
V: TRBV14; J: TRBJ2-7; size: .; D: .; DNA: TGTGCCAGCAGCCAAGGGAGTAATCCCTCCTACGAGCAGTACTTC; CDR3: CASSQGSNPSYEQYF
V: TRBV7-9; J: TRBJ2-1; size: .; D: .; DNA: TGTGCCAGCAGCTTAGCGGGTTGGGCATGGAGCGGGCAGGTTGATGAGCAGTTCTTC; CDR3: CASSLAGWAWSGQVDEQFF
V: TRBV4-1; J: TRBJ2-4; size: .; D: .; DNA: TGCGCCAGCAGCCAAGATTCCACAACAGGGATAGACATTCAGTACTTC; CDR3: CASSQDSTTGIDIQYF
V: TRBV5-1; J: TRBJ2-2; size: .; D: TRBD2; DNA: TGCGCCAGCAGCTTGACTACTAGCGGGAGGTCCACCGGGGAGCTGTTTTTT; CDR3: CASSLTTSGRSTGELFF
V: TRBV15; J: TRBJ2-7; size: .; D: .; DNA: TGTGCCACCAGCAGAGATAGCAGCGTGCGGGGAGAGCAGTACTTC; CDR3: CATSRDSSVRGEQYF
V: TRBV11-3; J: TRBJ1-3; size: few; D: TRBD1; DNA: TGTGCCAGCAGGTCGCTGAATCGGGACAGCTCTGGAAACACCATATATTTT; CDR3: CASRSLNRDSSGNTIYF
V: TRBV11-2; J: TRBJ1-2; size: .; D: TRBD1; DNA: TGTGCCAGCAGCTCGGGACAGGGGCCGAGGGCCACCTTC; CDR3: CASSSGQGPRATF
V: TRBV5-1; J: TRBJ2-3; size: .; D: .; DNA: TGCGCCAGCAGCTTGGGGGAGTTTAGCACAGATACGCAGTATTTT; CDR3: CASSLGEFSTDTQYF
V: TRBV5-4; J: TRBJ2-2; size: once; D: .; DNA: TGTGCCAGCAGCCCGGCCGGAGAAACCGGGGAGCTGTTTTTT; CDR3: CASSPAGETGELFF